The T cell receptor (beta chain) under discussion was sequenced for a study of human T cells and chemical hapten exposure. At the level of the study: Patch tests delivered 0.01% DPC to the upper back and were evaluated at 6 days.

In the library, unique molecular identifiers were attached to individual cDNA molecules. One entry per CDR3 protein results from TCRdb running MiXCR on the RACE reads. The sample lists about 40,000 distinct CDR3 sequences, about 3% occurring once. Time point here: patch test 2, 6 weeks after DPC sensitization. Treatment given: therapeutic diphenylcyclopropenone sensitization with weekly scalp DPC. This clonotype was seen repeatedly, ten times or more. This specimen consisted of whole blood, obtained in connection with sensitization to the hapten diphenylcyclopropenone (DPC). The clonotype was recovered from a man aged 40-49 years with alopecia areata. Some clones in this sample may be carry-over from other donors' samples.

The CDR3 loop reads CASSYTGQMGGSEQFF. Written as DNA, the CDR3 is TGTGCCAGCAGTTACACCGGACAAATGGGAGGGAGTGAGCAGTTCTTC. The V and J genes are TRBV6-5 and TRBJ2-1; 7 nucleotides match TRBD2. Germline V lookup: CDR1 MNHEY, CDR2 SVGAGI. Trimming took 2 bases from V and 9 from J; bases not matched to a gene: 13. The CDR3 loop spans 16 amino acids.